This T cell receptor beta chain was retrieved from a study of T cells in women clearing cervical HPV infection. Study-level points and caveats: Unknown T-cell numbers per sample may underlie the richness differences.

V lost 10 bases, J lost 1 base, and 14 bases lay in between. Germline CDR1 is SGHTA and CDR2 is FQGNSA. The CDR3 sequence is 14 residues long. The data were produced by immunoSEQ multiplex PCR, yet TCRdb's version contains in-frame clones alone and is incomplete. This sample contains 30,000 to 35,000 clones. Concerning this clone: What it recognizes is unknown. Read coverage stops 3 residues before the CDR3 terminus; the germline J gene supplies the remainder.

The chain recombines TRBV7-2 with TRBJ1-3; no definite D call. The sequence derives from a woman between 18 and 69 years old with a cervical HPV16 infection that either progressed to CIN3+ or cleared (not recorded which). Sequencing input: blood buffy coat. The CDR3 is CATTVAVSGNTIYF. The covered CDR3 bases are TGTGCCACCACGGTAGCGGTTTCTGGAAACACC.